These 20 T cell receptor beta chains came from one sample sequenced in a study of OX40 agonist ivuxolimab in advanced cancers. Data came from immunoSEQ multiplex PCR; TCRdb stores just in-frame clones and leaves some out. The data contain some 47,000 clones, around 74% of them seen just once; the ten biggest clones take up under 2%. The material was CD4+ or CD8+ T cells sorted from blood, obtained in a trial of the OX40 agonist ivuxolimab. These receptors originate from an adult with an advanced solid tumor such as melanoma, head and neck, liver or kidney cancer.

The chain carries TRBV9 and TRBJ2-2; 8 bases are shared with TRBD2. This CDR3 contains 16 residues. CDR1 and CDR2 from the germline V gene are SGDLS and YYNGEE. The trim removed 1 base at V and 2 bases at J, leaving 4 bases unmatched. CDR3 nucleotide sequence: TGTGCCAGCAGCGTACGGGGGGGCCGAAACACCGGGGAGCTGTTTTTT. This sequence encodes CASSVRGGRNTGELFF.

The chain couples TRBV28 to TRBJ1-6, with 7 bases lining up with TRBD1. J was trimmed by 14 bases and V by 2 bases; bases with no gene match: 6. Germline values: CDR1 MDHEN, CDR2 SYDVKM. This CDR3 is built from 13 residues. CDR3 protein: CASSLGQASALHF. The CDR3 coding sequence is TGTGCCAGCAGTTTAGGACAGGCTTCGGCCCTCCACTTT.

The rearrangement links TRBV4-1 to TRBJ1-4; possible D gene TRBD1, 5 bases. The CDR3 extends over 15 amino acids. Trimming removed 3 bases from V and 8 bases from J, with 16 bases in between. CDR1 MGHRA and CDR2 YSYEKL come from the germline V gene. CDR3 coding DNA: TGCGCCAGCAGCCACCCCCGAGGGGTAGAGGAAAAACTGTTTTTT. Its protein product is CASSHPRGVEEKLFF.

The J gene is TRBJ2-2, the V gene TRBV30, with D perhaps TRBD2 (5 bases). Deletions cut 2 bases from V and 7 bases from J, with 17 bases between. From germline, CDR1 is GTSNPN and CDR2 SVGIG (reference sequence). The CDR3 totals 15 residues. The DNA of the CDR3 is TGTGCCTGGAGTACCCGGACTCTAGAGCACGGGGAGCTGTTTTTT. This translates into CAWSTRTLEHGELFF.

The chain couples TRBV7-2 to TRBJ1-1; D remains ambiguous. Deletions cut 5 bases from V and 0 bases from J, with 7 bases between. CDR3 length: 13 residues. Germline CDR1 SGHTA, CDR2 FQGNSA. The CDR3 DNA follows: TGTGCCAGCAGCCCCCAGGTGAACACTGAAGCTTTCTTT. Encoded protein: CASSPQVNTEAFF. Full variable domain (rest looked up from reference TRBV7-2 and TRBJ1-1): GAGVSQSPSNKVTEKGKDVELRCDPISGHTALYWYRQSLGQGLEFLIYFQGNSAPDKSGLPSDRFSAERTGGSVSTLTIQRTQQEDSAVYLCASSPQVNTEAFFGQGTRLTVV.

This chain links TRBV9 with TRBJ1-4, with D maybe TRBD1 (6 bases). The CDR3 runs 14 residues. Looked up from germline, CDR1 is SGDLS and CDR2 is YYNGEE. The germline V and J ends were trimmed by 4 bases and 5 bases, with 12 bases remaining between them. DNA for the CDR3: TGTGCCAGCAGCCCCGGACAGCTAAATGAAAAACTGTTTTTT. This encodes CASSPGQLNEKLFF.

The chain is built from TRBV4-3 and TRBJ1-1; 8 nucleotides agree with TRBD1. The CDR3 contains 15 residues. V was clipped by 1 base and J by 2 bases; unmatched bases: 3. Germline values: CDR1 LGHNA, CDR2 YSLEER. DNA for the CDR3: TGCGCCAGCAGCCAAGGGGACAGGAGAAACACTGAAGCTTTCTTT. Its translation: CASSQGDRRNTEAFF.

The rearrangement links TRBV6-1 to TRBJ1-1; D gene unclear. Germline loops: CDR1 MNHNS, CDR2 SASEGT. V was shortened by 3 bases and J by 4 bases, with 6 bases between the two germline ends. CDR3 length equals 12 residues. The CDR3 nucleotides are TGTGCCAGCAGTGATTATGGCACTGAAGCTTTCTTT. Its translation: CASSDYGTEAFF.

The DNA for the CDR3 is TGTGCCAGCAGCGCAGGGGGGTCTGGAAACACCATATATTTT. It codes for CASSAGGSGNTIYF. This sequence joins TRBV7-2 and TRBJ1-3; 7 nucleotides align to TRBD1. V was pared by 5 bases and J by 1 base, with 2 bases of the junction left unmatched. This CDR3 is built from 14 residues. Germline V lookup: CDR1 SGHTA, CDR2 FQGNSA.

The chain has TRBV2 and TRBJ2-3; the D gene could be TRBD1 or TRBD2 (5 bases each). The CDR3 sequence is 15 residues long. V lost 3 bases to trimming and J lost 4 bases, with 14 bases between them. The germline gives CDR1 SNHLY, CDR2 FYNNEI. The CDR3, as DNA: TGTGCCAGCAGTGATCGTGGGACGACCCCAGATACGCAGTATTTT. Residues: CASSDRGTTPDTQYF.

This clone was observed a handful of times. The chain recombines TRBV5-4 with TRBJ1-1; 9 bases map to TRBD1. The CDR3 is 14 residues long. Germline lookup yields CDR1 SGHNT and CDR2 YYREEE (reference sequence). J gave up 1 base and V 3 bases, and 1 base lay outside the gene matches. This chain's CDR3 is CASSSGQGNTEAFF. As DNA, the CDR3 is TGTGCCAGCAGCTCGGGACAGGGGAACACTGAAGCTTTCTTT.

This clone was detected only a few times. The chain joins TRBV11-2 to TRBJ1-2; D is ambiguous. V was trimmed by 5 bases and J by 8 bases, leaving 21 bases between them. CDR3 length: 15 residues. Germline-derived CDR1 and CDR2 are SGHAT and FQNNGV. CDR3 sequence reads: CASSPNQDSSGGYTF. CDR3 in DNA: TGTGCCAGCAGCCCAAACCAGGACTCCAGTGGGGGCTACACCTTC.

The genes are TRBV5-4 and TRBJ2-1; D unclear. Germline lookup yields CDR1 SGHNT and CDR2 YYREEE (reference sequence). The CDR3 totals 13 residues. V was shortened by 7 bases and J by 5 bases, with 13 bases between the two germline ends. CDR3: CASAFPGNNEQFF. The CDR3 DNA reads as TGTGCCAGCGCCTTTCCCGGCAACAATGAGCAGTTCTTC.

This clone is a singleton in its sample. CDR3 sequence: CASSPGTAQFF. In DNA form, the CDR3 reads TGTGCCAGCAGTCCCGGGACAGCCCAGTTCTTC. The gene calls are TRBV27 and TRBJ2-1; 7 bases agree with TRBD1. This CDR3 contains 11 residues. Unmatched junction bases numbered 5, after V lost 5 bases and J lost 13 bases. Germline V gene sequence: CDR1 MNHEY, CDR2 SMNVEV (reference sequence).

The gene calls are TRBV6-5 and TRBJ1-2; D possibly corresponds to TRBD1 (5 bases). This CDR3 is 15 amino acids long. Germline-derived CDR1 and CDR2 are MNHEY and SVGAGI. Trimming pared 0 bases from V and 6 bases from J, leaving 14 bases between. The CDR3 nucleotides read TGTGCCAGCAGTTACTCTGGCAGGGCGTCTCATGGCTACACCTTC. It codes for CASSYSGRASHGYTF.

This clone was found once. At one end the junction does not follow the germline gene, possibly because of a read error. The genes are TRBV7-7 and TRBJ2-5; D gene unclear. Per the germline V gene, CDR1 is SSHAT and CDR2 is FNYEAQ (reference sequence). The CDR3 spans 13 residues. CDR3 sequence reads: CASSPQFQETQYF. CDR3 bases: TGTGCTAGCAGCCCCCAATTCCAAGAGACCCAGTACTTC.

This clone was detected only a few times. V gene TRBV30 combines with J gene TRBJ1-1; a weak D match, TRBD1 (5 bases). V lost 0 bases and J 2 bases, leaving 7 bases between the germline ends. The CDR3 runs 13 residues. CDR1 and CDR2 (germline): GTSNPN, SVGIG (reference sequence). The CDR3: CAWSVGTNTEAFF. The DNA of the CDR3 is TGTGCCTGGAGTGTGGGGACTAACACTGAAGCTTTCTTT.

The chain couples TRBV7-3 to TRBJ2-2, with unresolved D. Trimming cost V 5 bases and J 8 bases, with 9 bases left between them. Per the germline V gene, CDR1 is SGHTA and CDR2 is FQGTGA. This CDR3 spans 12 amino acids. The CDR3 bases are TGTGCCAGCAGCCTCCTCACAGGGGAGCTGTTTTTT. Encoded protein: CASSLLTGELFF. Full variable domain (rest looked up from reference TRBV7-3 and TRBJ2-2): GAGVSQTPSNKVTEKGKYVELRCDPISGHTALYWYRQSLGQGPEFLIYFQGTGAADDSGLPNDRFFAVRPEGSVSTLKIQRTERGDSAVYLCASSLLTGELFFGEGSRLTVL.

The CDR3 sequence: CASSHDSTWDEQYF. DNA for the CDR3: TGCGCCAGCAGCCACGACAGTACTTGGGACGAGCAGTACTTC. The chain recombines TRBV5-1 with TRBJ2-7, with TRBD1 as a possible D gene (5 bases). Trimming took 4 bases from V and 5 from J, leaving 16 bases between them. CDR1 is SGHRS, CDR2 YFSETQ, per germline. CDR3 size: 14 residues.

Comments on this clone: This sample includes further DNA sequences coding for the same CDR3. The chain has TRBV7-9 and TRBJ2-2, with 8 bases aligning to TRBD2. CDR1 and CDR2 (germline): SEHNR, FQNEAQ (reference sequence). V dropped 8 bases and J dropped 6; count of bases not matched to a gene: 8. CDR3 length equals 14 residues. The CDR3 DNA follows: TGTGCCAGCCGTGCGGGAGGCCCCTCCGGGGAGCTGTTTTTT. Translating gives CASRAGGPSGELFF.